These 25 T cell receptor beta chains were all obtained from the same sample, sequenced in a study of blood T cell repertoires in COVID-19. TCRdb's table, derived via immunoSEQ multiplex PCR, lists solely in-frame clones and lacks some. The sample lists roughly 180,000 clones, about 90% seen once, with 2% to 2.5% in the top ten. The sample consisted of PBMCs or T cells enriched from blood (not recorded which). These receptors were taken from a woman aged 25 to 45 who had recovered from COVID-19.

The chain links TRBV19 to TRBJ1-1, with 8 bases fitting TRBD1. The CDR3 length is 15 residues. Per germline, CDR1 LNHDA and CDR2 SQIVND (reference sequence). The ends lost 6 bases at V and 4 bases at J; junction bases unmatched: 10. CDR3 residues: CASRSSGGVGTEAFF. The DNA for the CDR3 is TGTGCCAGTAGGTCGTCAGGGGGCGTGGGCACTGAAGCTTTCTTT.

This rearrangement joins TRBV5-8 to TRBJ2-7; D call uncertain. Germline V CDR1 and CDR2: SGHTS, YDEGEE. The CDR3 loop spans 12 amino acids. Trimming removed 4 bases from V and 0 bases from J, with 5 bases in between. CDR3 sequence (DNA): TGTGCCAGCAGCCTATACTCCTACGAGCAGTACTTC. This encodes CASSLYSYEQYF.

The chain employs TRBV5-1 and TRBJ1-4; tentatively, D is TRBD1 (5 bases). Trimming took off 2 bases at V and 6 bases at J, with 17 bases between the two ends. This CDR3 contains 16 residues. Germline V gene lookup returns CDR1 SGHRS and CDR2 YFSETQ. The CDR3: CASSFKEGKRDEKLFF. The DNA for the CDR3 is TGCGCCAGCAGCTTTAAGGAGGGGAAGAGGGATGAAAAACTGTTTTTT. Based on the CDR3 plus reference TRBV5-1 and TRBJ1-4, the full variable domain is KAGVTQTPRYLIKTRGQQVTLSCSPISGHRSVSWYQQTPGQGLQFLFEYFSETQRNKGNFPGRFSGRQFSNSRSEMNVSTLELGDSALYLCASSFKEGKRDEKLFFGSGTQLSVL.

The chain links TRBV25-1 to TRBJ1-1; 7 bases line up with TRBD1. The CDR3 contains 17 residues. Germline CDR1 reads MGHDK; CDR2 reads SYGVNS. The V gene end was trimmed by 2 bases and the J gene end by 8 bases; junction bases not matched to a gene: 17. CDR3 DNA: TGTGCCAGCAGTGAAGCCCCGGACAGGTCCCTCCCAGCCGAAGCTTTCTTT. Amino acids: CASSEAPDRSLPAEAFF.

With regard to this clone: Other nucleotide sequences from this sample produce the same CDR3. V and J are TRBV5-1 and TRBJ2-3; TRBD2 matches at 10 bases. The CDR3 runs 16 residues. Germline V lookup: CDR1 SGHRS, CDR2 YFSETQ. V shed 1 base, J shed 1 base, and the junction held 3 bases outside the gene matches. The CDR3 DNA sequence: TGCGCCAGCAGCTTGACTAGCGGGGTAGGCACAGATACGCAGTATTTT. Residues: CASSLTSGVGTDTQYF.

A word on this clone: This CDR3 is also generated by other DNA sequences in the sample. The chain joins TRBV5-8 to TRBJ2-1; 10 bases map to TRBD2. With V trimmed by 2 bases and J by 8 bases, 7 bases remained unmatched. Germline assignment: CDR1 SGHTS and CDR2 YDEGEE. This CDR3 comprises 15 residues. CDR3 DNA: TGTGCCAGCAGCTTTGGATTAGCGGGGGGCGATGAGCAGTTCTTC. This codes for CASSFGLAGGDEQFF. The entire variable domain, with the rest obtained from reference TRBV5-8 and TRBJ2-1, is as follows: EAGVTQSPTHLIKTRGQQATLRCSPISGHTSVYWYQQALGLGLQFLLWYDEGEERNRGNFPPRFSGRQFPNYSSELNVNALELEDSALYLCASSFGLAGGDEQFFGPGTRLTVL.

The CDR3 region has the DNA TGCAGTGCTAGTATAATAGGGGGCTGGGGCACTGAAGCTTTCTTT. Translation: CSASIIGGWGTEAFF. This chain joins TRBV20-1 and TRBJ1-1, with 7 positions matching TRBD1. Germline V gene data show CDR1 as DFQATT and CDR2 as SNEGSKA (reference sequence). The length of the CDR3 is 15 residues. V shed 3 bases and J 4 bases; nucleotides not matched to a gene: 11.

This chain connects TRBV19 to TRBJ2-3, with 7 bases that match TRBD2. Germline CDR1 is LNHDA and CDR2 is SQIVND (reference sequence). This CDR3 is built from 14 residues. The V segment lost 6 bases and the J segment 1 base; nucleotides outside the gene matches: 4. CDR3 residues: CASRKRDRTDTQYF. CDR3 sequence (DNA): TGTGCCAGTAGAAAGCGGGACCGCACAGATACGCAGTATTTT.

The rearrangement links TRBV27 to TRBJ2-1; 13 bases fit TRBD2. The V segment lost 8 bases and the J segment 15 bases; nucleotides outside the gene matches: 1. Germline loops: CDR1 MNHEY, CDR2 SMNVEV (reference sequence). The CDR3 contains 10 residues. In DNA form, the CDR3 reads TGTGCCAGCGGACTAGCGGGGGCGTTCTTC. This sequence encodes CASGLAGAFF.

This CDR3 reads CASSPSGNAIYGYTF. CDR3 bases: TGTGCCAGCAGCCCCTCGGGTAACGCAATCTATGGCTACACCTTC. This rearrangement joins TRBV9 to TRBJ1-2; no clear D. CDR1 is SGDLS, CDR2 YYNGEE, per germline. The length of the CDR3 is 15 residues. V was shortened by 4 bases and J by 4 bases, with 17 bases between the two germline ends.

This chain connects TRBV27 to TRBJ2-7, with 7 bases that match TRBD2. This CDR3 is built from 16 residues. V lost 4 bases to trimming and J lost 1 base; unmatched junction nucleotides: 10. The germline V gene encodes CDR1 MNHEY and CDR2 SMNVEV (reference sequence). The CDR3 DNA reads TGTGCCAGCAGTTACCAACGGGAGGTTCAATCCTACGAGCAGTACTTC. This gives the protein CASSYQREVQSYEQYF.

The chain carries TRBV15 and TRBJ1-3; D not certain. The CDR3 totals 17 residues. Germline V lookup: CDR1 LNHNV, CDR2 YYDKDF (reference sequence). V was pared by 3 bases and J by 1 base, with 16 bases between. In DNA, the CDR3 is TGTGCCACCAGCAGGGCCCCCCTCGGAGGGTCTGGAAACACCATATATTTT. Translation: CATSRAPLGGSGNTIYF.

The chain joins TRBV6-5 to TRBJ1-1; unclear D gene. Germline-derived CDR1 and CDR2 are MNHEY and SVGAGI. The CDR3 has 14 residues. V was shortened by 6 bases and J by 4 bases, with 15 bases between the two germline ends. CDR3 DNA: TGTGCCAGCAGCAGGACTGGTAGCACCACTGAAGCTTTCTTT. Its protein is CASSRTGSTTEAFF.

The chain links TRBV30 to TRBJ1-2, with TRBD1 as a possible D gene (5 bases). V lost 4 bases and J lost 0, with 9 bases in between. The CDR3 runs 13 residues. Germline V gives CDR1 GTSNPN, CDR2 SVGIG (reference sequence). CDR3 sequence (DNA): TGTGCCTGGACACAGGAAGCTAACTATGGCTACACCTTC. The encoded protein is CAWTQEANYGYTF.

The chain couples TRBV29-1 to TRBJ1-3; D gene ambiguous. This CDR3 spans 13 amino acids. CDR1 and CDR2 from the germline V gene are SQVTM and ANQGSEA. Trimming cost V 4 bases and J 0 bases, with 7 bases left between them. CDR3 sequence reads: CSVGLNSGNTIYF. The CDR3 DNA reads TGCAGCGTTGGGCTGAACTCTGGAAACACCATATATTTT.

This rearrangement joins TRBV10-3 to TRBJ1-1, with 7 positions matching TRBD1. Trimming cost V 6 bases and J 7 bases; bases outside gene matches: 8. The CDR3 totals 13 residues. CDR1 and CDR2 from the germline V gene are ENHRY and SYGVKD. As DNA, the CDR3 is TGTGCCATCAGAGACTCCGGGACAGATGAAGCTTTCTTT. It specifies CAIRDSGTDEAFF.

The V call is TRBV7-9, the J call TRBJ1-1; 7 nucleotides line up with TRBD1. With 5 bases clipped from V and 9 bases from J, the junction kept 15 bases outside the gene matches. CDR1 and CDR2 (germline): SEHNR, FQNEAQ (reference sequence). The CDR3 totals 15 residues. Written as DNA, the CDR3 is TGTGCCAGCAGCCTAACTGGACAGGACTCTCGTCAAGCTTTCTTT. Encoded protein: CASSLTGQDSRQAFF.

J is TRBJ2-1 and V is TRBV9; D gene ambiguous. The CDR3 is 17 residues long. Germline CDR1 SGDLS, CDR2 YYNGEE. Trimming shortened V by 0 bases and J by 0 bases, and 13 bases separated the two germline ends. The CDR3 bases are TGTGCCAGCAGCGTAGAAGATGCGGCTGGCTCCTACAATGAGCAGTTCTTC. This encodes CASSVEDAAGSYNEQFF.

This clone turned up a few times. This chain's CDR3 is CASTLGQPRGAFF. The DNA for the CDR3 is TGTGCCAGCACCTTGGGACAGCCAAGGGGAGCTTTCTTT. The J gene is TRBJ1-1, the V gene TRBV12-3 or TRBV12-4; 7 positions agree with TRBD1. Trimming took 7 bases from V and 10 from J; bases not matched to a gene: 12. The CDR3 runs 13 residues.

The chain couples TRBV2 to TRBJ2-7; TRBD1 agrees at 7 bases. Germline V gene lookup returns CDR1 SNHLY and CDR2 FYNNEI. After removal of 4 bases from V and 6 bases from J, the junction contained 6 bases not matched to a gene. CDR3 length: 13 residues. This CDR3 is CASSAGGRGEQYF. The DNA for the CDR3 is TGTGCCAGCAGTGCAGGGGGTCGAGGCGAGCAGTACTTC. Using reference TRBV2 and TRBJ2-7 for the parts outside the CDR3, the full variable domain is EPEVTQTPSHQVTQMGQEVILRCVPISNHLYFYWYRQILGQKVEFLVSFYNNEISEKSEIFDDQFSVERPDGSNFTLKIRSTKLEDSAMYFCASSAGGRGEQYFGPGTRLTVT.

The rearrangement links TRBV30 to TRBJ1-5; 7 bases align to TRBD1. The CDR3 covers 14 residues. The ends lost 2 bases at V and 7 bases at J; junction bases unmatched: 8. Germline V CDR1 and CDR2: GTSNPN, SVGIG (reference sequence). CDR3 sequence (DNA): TGTGCCTGGAGTTGGGACAGTGAGGGGCAGCCCCAGCATTTT. Its translation: CAWSWDSEGQPQHF.

This chain joins TRBV5-1 and TRBJ2-3; the D gene is possibly TRBD2 (5 bases). Germline CDR1 reads SGHRS; CDR2 reads YFSETQ. V lost 7 bases to trimming and J lost 2 bases, with 20 bases between them. The CDR3 has 16 amino acids. The CDR3 DNA is TGCGCCAGCGCCCGGCTAAGCGGAAGAAACACAGATACGCAGTATTTT. Protein sequence: CASARLSGRNTDTQYF. The full variable domain, rest sourced from reference TRBV5-1 and TRBJ2-3, is KAGVTQTPRYLIKTRGQQVTLSCSPISGHRSVSWYQQTPGQGLQFLFEYFSETQRNKGNFPGRFSGRQFSNSRSEMNVSTLELGDSALYLCASARLSGRNTDTQYFGPGTRLTVL.

The V gene is TRBV6-5, the J gene TRBJ1-1, with 7 nucleotides matching TRBD1. CDR1 and CDR2 from the germline V gene are MNHEY and SVGAGI. Losses at the gene ends were 2 bases for V and 7 bases for J; bases not matched to a gene: 4. CDR3 length: 13 amino acids. The CDR3 region is CASSYGTAIEAFF. The CDR3 DNA sequence: TGTGCCAGCAGTTACGGGACAGCTATTGAAGCTTTCTTT.

This sequence joins TRBV6-5 and TRBJ1-1; tentatively, D is TRBD1 (5 bases). The V gene lost 6 bases and the J gene lost 7 bases, with 9 bases spanning the gap. The CDR3 totals 11 residues. The germline V gene encodes CDR1 MNHEY and CDR2 SVGAGI. The CDR3 nucleotides are TGTGCCAGCAGGCTCGGGGGTGAAGCTTTCTTT. Its protein is CASRLGGEAFF.

The gene calls are TRBV19 and TRBJ1-3; 11 bases fit TRBD1. Germline values: CDR1 LNHDA, CDR2 SQIVND (reference sequence). The V and J ends lost 5 bases and 0 bases, in that order; junction bases with no gene match: 6. The CDR3 sequence is 17 residues long. In DNA form, the CDR3 reads TGTGCCAGTAGTTCGGGACAGGGGGTCATCTCTGGAAACACCATATATTTT. The encoded protein is CASSSGQGVISGNTIYF.